These 5 T cell receptor beta chains were sequenced from one sample in a study of early T cells in non-severe SARS-CoV-2 infection. One entry per CDR3 protein, called by TCRdb with MiXCR from the 5' RACE reads. The repertoire holds some 62,000 distinct CDR3 sequences, with less than 10% as singletons. Sequencing used whole blood. Every receptor here comes from an adult who was a healthcare worker with PCR-confirmed SARS-CoV-2 infection or an uninfected control (not recorded which).

In this sample, this clonotype turned up many times. CDR3: CASSLIGLTSTDTQYF. The DNA for the CDR3 is TGTGCCAGCAGCTTAATCGGACTGACTAGCACAGATACGCAGTATTTT. The V call is TRBV7-8, the J call TRBJ2-3; weak D call: TRBD2 (5 bases). CDR3 size: 16 residues. CDR1 SGHVS and CDR2 FQNEAQ come from the germline V gene. V was trimmed by 2 bases and J by 0 bases, leaving 12 bases between them.

The chain is built from TRBV6-1 and TRBJ2-7; TRBD1 or TRBD2 may be the D gene (5 bases each). CDR1 and CDR2 from the germline V gene are MNHNS and SASEGT. V was trimmed by 6 bases and J by 2 bases, leaving 20 bases between them. The CDR3 covers 16 residues. The CDR3 sequence is CASRPAGTSRAYEQYV. For the CDR3, the DNA is TGTGCCAGCAGGCCCGCCGGGACCTCAAGGGCCTACGAGCAGTACGTC.

At least ten counts were recorded for this clonotype. Here the CDR3 DNA reads TGTGCCACCCGGGGCCCAGGTCAGCCCCAGCATTTT. Translated: CATRGPGQPQHF. The rearrangement joins TRBV19 to TRBJ1-5, with D maybe TRBD1 (5 bases). V was trimmed by 10 bases and J by 6 bases, leaving 13 bases between them. Germline-derived CDR1 and CDR2 are LNHDA and SQIVND (reference sequence). The CDR3 is 12 amino acids.

This sequence joins TRBV9 and TRBJ2-4; D not resolved. Germline assignment: CDR1 SGDLS and CDR2 YYNGEE. The CDR3 covers 14 residues. The V end lost 0 bases, the J end lost 8 bases, and 12 bases lay between the germline ends. The CDR3 DNA reads as TGTGCCAGCAGCGTAGCCAGGTCAAACGACATTCAGTACTTC. Translated, it gives CASSVARSNDIQYF.

This clonotype showed up many times. The chain uses TRBV5-6 and TRBJ2-7; D not resolved. Trimming took 5 bases from V and 0 from J, leaving 18 bases between them. The CDR3 extends over 16 amino acids. Looked up from germline, CDR1 is SGHDT and CDR2 is YYEEEE. The CDR3 nucleotides read TGTGCCAGCAGGCCTAGAATTTCCTCACCCTCCTACGAGCAGTACGTC. Protein sequence: CASRPRISSPSYEQYV.